This is a list of T cell receptor beta chains from one sample in a study of T cells in Graves' hyperthyroidism and ophthalmopathy. MiXCR, run by TCRdb on the multiplex PCR reads, gives a single entry per CDR3 protein. The sample lists approximately 610,000 distinct CDR3 sequences; roughly 14% were seen once. Sequenced sample: blood. All receptors come from a woman between 35 and 50 years old with Graves' ophthalmopathy. Both conserved end residues are part of each CDR3. Fields, in order: D gene, J gene, V gene, CDR3 length, clone size, CDR3 DNA, CDR3 protein. The D gene is left open where the match is weak. Some rows mark clone size as missing; the rest say once, few, many or name a class of expanded clone.

D: TRBD2
J: TRBJ2-1
V: TRBV20-1
length: 16
size: many
DNA: TGCAGTGCTAGAGGCTTCCTAGCGGGCTTACTCAATGAGCAGTTCTTC
CDR3: CSARGFLAGLLNEQFF

D: -
J: TRBJ1-6
V: TRBV7-9
length: 15
size: many
DNA: TGTGCCAGCAGCCCCCGACAGGCCTATAATTCACCCCTCCACTTT
CDR3: CASSPRQAYNSPLHF

D: -
J: TRBJ2-7
V: TRBV6-2/TRBV6-3
length: 11
size: -
DNA: TGTGCCAGCAGTCTCGGGCCCCAGCAGTACTTC
CDR3: CASSLGPQQYF

D: TRBD2
J: TRBJ2-7
V: TRBV29-1
length: 15
size: many
DNA: TGCAGCGTCGACGATAGCGGGACGGGCTCCTACGAGCAGTACTTC
CDR3: CSVDDSGTGSYEQYF

D: TRBD1
J: TRBJ1-1
V: TRBV6-1
length: 13
size: -
DNA: TGTGCCAGCATCTACCCAGGGGGCGAGAGAGCTTTCTTT
CDR3: CASIYPGGERAFF

D: -
J: TRBJ1-1
V: TRBV27
length: 15
size: many
DNA: TGTGCCAGCAGTTTAGGGGCAGGGATGAACACTGAAGCTTTCTTT
CDR3: CASSLGAGMNTEAFF

D: -
J: TRBJ1-5
V: TRBV30
length: 15
size: many
DNA: TGTGCCTGGAGCGTACGAGGGAGGGGCAATCAGCCCCAGCATTTT
CDR3: CAWSVRGRGNQPQHF

D: -
J: TRBJ1-1
V: TRBV6-5
length: 14
size: many
DNA: TGTGCCAGCAGCCCGGACAGCTTGAACACTGAAGCTTTCTTT
CDR3: CASSPDSLNTEAFF

D: -
J: TRBJ2-7
V: TRBV4-2
length: 14
size: few
DNA: TGTGCCAGCAGCGGGTCAGACAACTCCTACGAGCAGTACTTC
CDR3: CASSGSDNSYEQYF

D: TRBD1
J: TRBJ2-7
V: TRBV6-5
length: 16
size: many
DNA: TGTGCCAGCAGTTTTAGGGGCGGACAGGGGACCTACGAGCAGTACTTC
CDR3: CASSFRGGQGTYEQYF

D: -
J: TRBJ1-2
V: TRBV12-3/TRBV12-4
length: 15
size: many
DNA: TGTGCCAGCAGTTTTAAGGGCGGCGGTGACTATGGCTACACCTTC
CDR3: CASSFKGGGDYGYTF

D: -
J: TRBJ1-2
V: TRBV12-3/TRBV12-4
length: 14
size: many
DNA: TGTGCCAGCAGTTTACAGGAACGGGACTATGGCTACACCTTC
CDR3: CASSLQERDYGYTF

D: -
J: TRBJ2-5
V: TRBV24-1
length: 15
size: many
DNA: TGTGCCACCAGTGAATTCGACTCTTTACAAGAGACCCAGTACTTC
CDR3: CATSEFDSLQETQYF

D: TRBD1
J: TRBJ2-5
V: TRBV5-6
length: 19
size: few
DNA: TGTGCCAGCAGCTTGGTTTGGGGCACAACGGGACAGGCTCGAGAGACCCAGTACTTC
CDR3: CASSLVWGTTGQARETQYF

D: TRBD2
J: TRBJ2-7
V: TRBV28
length: 14
size: -
DNA: TGTGCCAGCAGCCTACTAGCGGGAGACCTCGAGCAGTACTTC
CDR3: CASSLLAGDLEQYF

D: TRBD2
J: TRBJ2-7
V: TRBV9
length: 16
size: few
DNA: TGTGCCAGCAGCGTTTCCACGGGGGGACGGGGAGACGAGCAGTACTTC
CDR3: CASSVSTGGRGDEQYF

D: TRBD2
J: TRBJ2-7
V: TRBV6-5
length: 15
size: many
DNA: TGTGCCAGCAGTTACTTAGCGGGAGGGCCTTCGGAGCAGTACTTC
CDR3: CASSYLAGGPSEQYF

D: -
J: TRBJ1-1
V: TRBV3-1
length: 14
size: -
DNA: TGTGCCAGCAGCCCAAGGTTTGGGGACACTGAAGCTTTCTTT
CDR3: CASSPRFGDTEAFF

D: -
J: TRBJ1-1
V: TRBV15
length: 12
size: many
DNA: TGTGCCACCAGCAGTTTAGGGACTGAAGCTTTCTTT
CDR3: CATSSLGTEAFF

D: -
J: TRBJ1-2
V: TRBV20-1
length: 13
size: many
DNA: TGCAGTGCTAGAACCTCAGGGGTTAGGAGCTACACCTTC
CDR3: CSARTSGVRSYTF

D: TRBD2
J: TRBJ2-7
V: TRBV5-1
length: 17
size: few
DNA: TGCGCCAGCAGCTTGGCCGTAGCGGGAGGGGCCGCTTACGAGCAGTACTTC
CDR3: CASSLAVAGGAAYEQYF

D: -
J: TRBJ2-7
V: TRBV2
length: 13
size: many
DNA: TGTGCCAGCAGTGGGGGGATTACTAGCGAGCAGTACTTC
CDR3: CASSGGITSEQYF

D: TRBD1
J: TRBJ2-7
V: TRBV27
length: 15
size: many
DNA: TGTGCCAGCAGTATAACAGGGGCCGGCTCCTACGAGCAGTACTTC
CDR3: CASSITGAGSYEQYF

D: -
J: TRBJ1-2
V: TRBV20-1
length: 16
size: few
DNA: TGCAGTGCAACTCGAGGGGCTTCGGATGCTACTTATGGCTACACCTTC
CDR3: CSATRGASDATYGYTF

D: -
J: TRBJ1-1
V: TRBV4-2
length: 14
size: many
DNA: TGTGCCAGCAGCCAAGACATACTGAACACTGAAGCTTTCTTT
CDR3: CASSQDILNTEAFF

D: TRBD1
J: TRBJ2-5
V: TRBV11-2
length: 14
size: few
DNA: TGTGCCAGCAGACGAAACAGGGGAGCAGAGACCCAGTACTTC
CDR3: CASRRNRGAETQYF

D: -
J: TRBJ1-2
V: TRBV4-3
length: 16
size: -
DNA: TGCGCCAGCAGCCAACAAGCGGGGGGGGCGTCCTATGGCTACACCTTC
CDR3: CASSQQAGGASYGYTF

D: -
J: TRBJ2-7
V: TRBV11-2
length: 14
size: many
DNA: TGTGCCAGCAGCTTAACTACAGGAAACTACGAGCAGTACTTC
CDR3: CASSLTTGNYEQYF

D: -
J: TRBJ2-5
V: TRBV28
length: 14
size: many
DNA: TGTGCCAGCAGTACCCGGACGCCCCAAGAGACCCAGTACTTC
CDR3: CASSTRTPQETQYF

D: TRBD1
J: TRBJ2-7
V: TRBV27
length: 14
size: -
DNA: TGTGCCAGCAGGGGACAGGTTAGCTCCTACGAGCAGTACTTC
CDR3: CASRGQVSSYEQYF

D: -
J: TRBJ2-3
V: TRBV11-3
length: 14
size: -
DNA: TGTGCCAGCAGCTTAGGGCAGGGGTCAGATACGCAGTATTTT
CDR3: CASSLGQGSDTQYF

D: -
J: TRBJ1-6
V: TRBV7-9
length: 14
size: many
DNA: TGTGCCAGCGGGGGGGGACTCCAAAATTCACCCCTCCACTTT
CDR3: CASGGGLQNSPLHF

D: -
J: TRBJ2-2
V: TRBV11-2
length: 16
size: many
DNA: TGTGCCAGCAGCTCCGGGCAGGGGAGGGGGACCGGGGAGCTGTTTTTT
CDR3: CASSSGQGRGTGELFF

D: -
J: TRBJ2-2
V: TRBV11-1
length: 13
size: few
DNA: TGTGCCAGCAGCTTAGCCCGTGACGGGGAGCTGGTTTTT
CDR3: CASSLARDGELVF

D: -
J: TRBJ2-7
V: TRBV12-3/TRBV12-4
length: 13
size: many
DNA: TGTGCCAGCCGACCAGGGGCCCTTTACGAGCAGTACTTC
CDR3: CASRPGALYEQYF

D: -
J: TRBJ2-5
V: TRBV10-3
length: 13
size: many
DNA: TGTGCCATCAGTGAGAGGGTCCAAGAGACCCAGTACTTC
CDR3: CAISERVQETQYF

D: -
J: TRBJ1-5
V: TRBV20-1
length: 12
size: many
DNA: TGCAGTGCTAGTAGCGGCAATCAGCCCCAGCATTTT
CDR3: CSASSGNQPQHF

D: TRBD1
J: TRBJ2-7
V: TRBV20-1
length: 16
size: many
DNA: TGCAGTGCTAGAGTCTTGGGGCAGGGGGTCTCCTACGAGCAGTACTTC
CDR3: CSARVLGQGVSYEQYF

D: TRBD1
J: TRBJ1-2
V: TRBV28
length: 15
size: many
DNA: TGTGCCAGCAGCCCAGGGGGTACCAAGGACTATGGCTACACCTTC
CDR3: CASSPGGTKDYGYTF

D: TRBD1
J: TRBJ1-1
V: TRBV7-8
length: 14
size: many
DNA: TGTGCCAGCAGCCCCCGGACAGGGGCACCTGAAGCTTTCTTT
CDR3: CASSPRTGAPEAFF

D: TRBD1
J: TRBJ1-1
V: TRBV6-1
length: 13
size: -
DNA: TGTGCCAGCAGAATAGGGGGACAGATTGAAGCTTTCTTT
CDR3: CASRIGGQIEAFF

D: -
J: TRBJ1-2
V: TRBV12-3/TRBV12-4
length: 12
size: -
DNA: TGTGCCAGCAGACCGGCGACAGGTAGCTACACCTTC
CDR3: CASRPATGSYTF

D: TRBD1
J: TRBJ1-2
V: TRBV19
length: 14
size: -
DNA: TGTGCCAGTAGTCGGGACAGGGAGGCCTCCGGCTACACCTTC
CDR3: CASSRDREASGYTF

D: -
J: TRBJ1-1
V: TRBV28
length: 12
size: -
DNA: TGTGCCAGCAGTTTATTGGGCGTCCGCGCTTTCTTT
CDR3: CASSLLGVRAFF

D: -
J: TRBJ1-1
V: TRBV6-1
length: 14
size: -
DNA: TGTGCCAGCAGTCCCCTCGGGGGGAGGACTGAAGCTTTCTTT
CDR3: CASSPLGGRTEAFF

D: -
J: TRBJ2-3
V: TRBV30
length: 16
size: few
DNA: TGTGCCTGGAGTGTTAAAGGCGGAGAGGTGGCAGATACGCAGTATTTT
CDR3: CAWSVKGGEVADTQYF

D: -
J: TRBJ2-6
V: TRBV6-5
length: 14
size: many
DNA: TGTGCCAGCAGTTACTCCCTCGGGGCCAACGTCCTGACTTTC
CDR3: CASSYSLGANVLTF

D: -
J: TRBJ2-5
V: TRBV20-1
length: 16
size: -
DNA: TGCAGTGCTACCGGGGGGGTGGACAGGGAGGGAGAGACCCAGTACTTC
CDR3: CSATGGVDREGETQYF

D: TRBD1
J: TRBJ2-7
V: TRBV7-2
length: 14
size: many
DNA: TGTGCCAGCAGCTCGCGGGGACAGGGGAACGAGCAGTACTTC
CDR3: CASSSRGQGNEQYF

D: TRBD1
J: TRBJ1-1
V: TRBV11-2
length: 16
size: -
DNA: TGTGCCAGCAGCAGGACAGGGGGCGCGATGAACACTGAAGCTTTCTTT
CDR3: CASSRTGGAMNTEAFF

D: -
J: TRBJ2-7
V: TRBV20-1
length: 13
size: many
DNA: TGCAGTGCTAGGTGGGAGCCGGGAACAGAGCAGTACTTC
CDR3: CSARWEPGTEQYF

D: -
J: TRBJ2-7
V: TRBV6-1
length: 13
size: few
DNA: TGTGCCAGCAGTGAAGATCAAGCCTACGAGCAGTACTTC
CDR3: CASSEDQAYEQYF

D: -
J: TRBJ2-7
V: TRBV30
length: 16
size: many
DNA: TGTGCCTGGAGTGTATCGTCTAGTCCTTCACCCTACGAGCAGTACTTC
CDR3: CAWSVSSSPSPYEQYF